These 27 T cell receptor beta chains were all obtained from the same sample, sequenced in a study of blood T cell repertoires in COVID-19. Sequenced by immunoSEQ multiplex PCR; TCRdb stores in-frame clones only, minus some. The table records 250,000 to 300,000 clones, around 81% of them present only once. Sequenced sample: peripheral blood. Receptors were obtained from a woman aged 60-75 years with active or convalescent COVID-19.

CDR3 in DNA: TGTGCCAGCAGTTCCAGCCGGGACAGGGTCTACGAGCAGTACTTC. Its translation is CASSSSRDRVYEQYF. The rearrangement uses TRBV6-2 or TRBV6-3 and TRBJ2-7; 9 positions agree with TRBD1. The germline V gene has CDR1 MNHEY and CDR2 SVGEGT. The CDR3 contains 15 residues. The junction had 7 bases not matched to a gene; V was cut back by 4 bases and J by 3 bases.

This chain connects TRBV6-5 to TRBJ2-7; tentatively, D is TRBD2 (6 bases). Trimming stripped 6 bases from V and 4 bases from J, with 10 bases between. This CDR3 comprises 12 residues. From germline, CDR1 is MNHEY and CDR2 SVGAGI. The CDR3 DNA reads as TGTGCCAGCAGGCGGGACCCATACGAGCAGTACTTC. This encodes CASRRDPYEQYF.

The V and J genes are TRBV19 and TRBJ2-5; maybe TRBD2 (7 bases). Per the germline V gene, CDR1 is LNHDA and CDR2 is SQIVND (reference sequence). V lost 1 base and J lost 7, with 13 bases in between. This CDR3 comprises 14 residues. The CDR3 protein is CASSIGGGQGTQYF. In DNA form, the CDR3 reads TGTGCCAGTAGTATAGGGGGGGGCCAGGGGACCCAGTACTTC.

As to this clone: At one end, the junction sequence differs from germline, possibly due to a read error. This chain connects TRBV7-7 to TRBJ2-7, with D tentatively TRBD1 (5 bases). The germline CDR1 and CDR2 sequences are SSHAT and FNYEAQ (reference sequence). The CDR3 totals 13 residues. Here the CDR3 reads CASSSGFAYEQYF. CDR3 sequence (DNA): TGTGCTAGCAGCTCAGGGTTTGCCTACGAGCAGTACTTC.

The chain links TRBV18 to TRBJ1-5, with 8 bases matching TRBD1. Unmatched junction bases numbered 3, after V lost 4 bases and J lost 1 base. CDR3 length equals 15 residues. Germline lookup yields CDR1 KGHSH and CDR2 LQKENI. The CDR3 DNA follows: TGTGCCAGCTCACAACAGGGGGGGAGCAATCAGCCCCAGCATTTT. Encoded protein: CASSQQGGSNQPQHF.

The chain has TRBV5-1 and TRBJ1-2, with 9 bases fitting TRBD1. V was pared by 4 bases and J by 0 bases, with 7 bases of the junction left unmatched. CDR1 is SGHRS, CDR2 YFSETQ, per germline. The CDR3 has 16 amino acids. DNA of the CDR3: TGCGCCAGCAGCACGGGACAGGGAGAGCCTAACTATGGCTACACCTTC. Residues: CASSTGQGEPNYGYTF.

This clone has just a few counts. The CDR3 region is CASSPYRGFNMWAGANVLTF. The CDR3 nucleotides read TGCGCCAGCAGTCCTTACAGGGGTTTTAATATGTGGGCTGGGGCCAACGTCCTGACTTTC. The chain is built from TRBV23-1 and TRBJ2-6; 7 nucleotides agree with TRBD1. TRBV23-1 is given ORF status, its function remaining uncertain. The CDR3 is made up of 20 amino acids. V dropped 4 bases and J dropped 2; count of bases not matched to a gene: 17.

This chain uses TRBV27 with TRBJ2-7; 9 nucleotides match TRBD1. The CDR3 is made up of 15 amino acids. V lost 9 bases to trimming and J lost 0 bases; unmatched junction nucleotides: 9. From germline, CDR1 is MNHEY and CDR2 SMNVEV (reference sequence). The CDR3 loop is CASMTQQGASYEQYF. The CDR3 DNA is TGTGCCAGTATGACCCAACAGGGGGCCTCCTACGAGCAGTACTTC.

V is TRBV5-8 and J is TRBJ2-5; TRBD1 might be the D (6 bases). The CDR3 length is 14 residues. Germline assignment: CDR1 SGHTS and CDR2 YDEGEE. The germline V and J ends were trimmed by 4 bases and 1 base, with 11 bases remaining between them. The CDR3 protein is CASSVWGPQETQYF. Here the CDR3 DNA reads TGTGCCAGCAGCGTGTGGGGGCCCCAAGAGACCCAGTACTTC.

The rearrangement links TRBV7-3 to TRBJ2-3; TRBD2 matches 10 bases. The CDR3 has 16 amino acids. Trimming removed 4 bases from V and 4 bases from J; junction bases left unmatched: 8. Germline CDR1 SGHTA, CDR2 FQGTGA. The CDR3 reads CASSSLAGAGADTQYF. The CDR3, as DNA: TGTGCCAGCAGCTCTCTAGCGGGGGCCGGGGCAGATACGCAGTATTTT.

This clone has more than one count but fewer than ten. Other DNA sequences in the same sample also yield this CDR3. The CDR3: CASSFRQGNTEAFF. CDR3 in DNA: TGTGCCAGCAGCTTTCGACAGGGTAACACTGAAGCTTTCTTT. The chain links TRBV7-2 to TRBJ1-1, with 7 bases aligning to TRBD1. Trimming took 3 bases from V and 2 from J; bases not matched to a gene: 3. The germline V gene has CDR1 SGHTA and CDR2 FQGNSA. This CDR3 has 14 amino acids. Complete variable domain (other parts from reference TRBV7-2 and TRBJ1-1): GAGVSQSPSNKVTEKGKDVELRCDPISGHTALYWYRQSLGQGLEFLIYFQGNSAPDKSGLPSDRFSAERTGGSVSTLTIQRTQQEDSAVYLCASSFRQGNTEAFFGQGTRLTVV.

This chain joins TRBV7-9 and TRBJ2-6; TRBD2 agrees at 7 bases. CDR3 length: 15 amino acids. Germline V gives CDR1 SEHNR, CDR2 FQNEAQ (reference sequence). V dropped 5 bases and J dropped 1; count of bases not matched to a gene: 2. CDR3 region: CASSRAGSGANVLTF. For the CDR3, the DNA is TGTGCCAGCAGCAGAGCGGGGTCTGGGGCCAACGTCCTGACTTTC.

The gene calls are TRBV4-3 and TRBJ2-5; D perhaps matches TRBD2 (5 bases). V was clipped by 6 bases and J by 7 bases, with 15 bases between them. Germline V gene sequence: CDR1 LGHNA, CDR2 YSLEER. The CDR3 is 13 amino acids. DNA of the CDR3: TGCGCCAGCAGTCCTTCTCGGGGTGGGACCCAGTACTTC. Translation gives CASSPSRGGTQYF.

The chain carries TRBV19 and TRBJ1-3; 9 nucleotides match TRBD1. With V trimmed by 3 bases and J by 2 bases, 11 bases remained unmatched. Germline CDR1 is LNHDA and CDR2 is SQIVND (reference sequence). The CDR3 is 18 amino acids. CDR3 sequence reads: CASSIGRDRVLTGNTIYF. The CDR3 DNA follows: TGTGCCAGTAGTATCGGGCGGGACAGGGTCTTGACTGGAAACACCATATATTTT.

Only one count was recorded for this clone. The chain has TRBV11-2 and TRBJ2-7; 8 bases map to TRBD2. Germline V CDR1 and CDR2: SGHAT, FQNNGV. The trim removed 4 bases at V and 3 bases at J, leaving 8 bases unmatched. This CDR3 has 15 amino acids. The CDR3 here is CASSSQGGGYYEQYF. The CDR3 DNA reads TGTGCCAGCAGCTCACAGGGCGGGGGGTACTACGAGCAGTACTTC.

The V and J genes are TRBV9 and TRBJ2-7, with a tentative D call TRBD1 (5 bases). The CDR3 has 14 amino acids. V lost 4 bases to trimming and J lost 0 bases, with 11 bases between them. Germline CDR1 is SGDLS and CDR2 is YYNGEE. Here the CDR3 reads CASSRRQSSYEQYF. The CDR3 DNA reads TGTGCCAGCAGCCGGAGACAGAGCTCCTACGAGCAGTACTTC.

V gene TRBV7-9 combines with J gene TRBJ2-7; 9 bases agree with TRBD2. J was trimmed by 5 bases and V by 5 bases; bases with no gene match: 7. The CDR3 extends over 14 amino acids. The germline V gene encodes CDR1 SEHNR and CDR2 FQNEAQ (reference sequence). CDR3 sequence (DNA): TGTGCCAGCAGCCCCGGGACTAGCTCTGACGAGCAGTACTTC. This encodes CASSPGTSSDEQYF.

CDR3 loop: CASSTGSGTEAFF. The CDR3 region has the DNA TGTGCCAGCAGCACAGGGTCCGGAACTGAAGCTTTCTTT. This chain joins TRBV7-9 and TRBJ1-1; maybe TRBD1 (6 bases). Germline CDR1 SEHNR, CDR2 FQNEAQ (reference sequence). The CDR3 is made up of 13 amino acids. Trimming stripped 5 bases from V and 5 bases from J, with 12 bases between.

This CDR3 is CASSLGQSNEQFF. The CDR3 coding sequence is TGTGCCAGCAGCTTAGGACAGTCCAATGAGCAGTTCTTC. This chain uses TRBV7-9 with TRBJ2-1; possibly TRBD1 for D (5 bases). The germline V gene has CDR1 SEHNR and CDR2 FQNEAQ (reference sequence). The CDR3 is made up of 13 amino acids. Trimming shortened V by 1 base and J by 6 bases, and 7 bases separated the two germline ends.

The chain joins TRBV7-9 to TRBJ2-1; possibly TRBD2 for D (6 bases). The ends were cut back, 1 base at V and 2 bases at J, with 9 bases in the middle. Germline V gene lookup returns CDR1 SEHNR and CDR2 FQNEAQ (reference sequence). The CDR3 has 15 amino acids. CDR3 DNA: TGTGCCAGCAGCTTAGAAGGAGGGACCTACAATGAGCAGTTCTTC. It yields the protein CASSLEGGTYNEQFF.

The V and J genes are TRBV4-2 and TRBJ1-2; 7 bases fit TRBD1. V lost 0 bases, J lost 4 bases, and 5 bases stayed unmatched. CDR3 length equals 15 residues. Germline V gene data show CDR1 as LGHNA and CDR2 as YNFKEQ. Here the CDR3 DNA reads TGTGCCAGCAGCCAAGATTGGCGACAGGGCTATGGCTACACCTTC. This gives the protein CASSQDWRQGYGYTF.

This sequence joins TRBV10-2 and TRBJ2-1, with TRBD2 identical over 9 bases. Germline V gene lookup returns CDR1 WSHSY and CDR2 SAAADI. V was pared by 6 bases and J by 1 base, with 4 bases of the junction left unmatched. CDR3 length: 15 residues. CDR3 bases: TGCGCCAGCAGCATAGCGGGGGCTTCCTACAATGAGCAGTTCTTC. Translation gives CASSIAGASYNEQFF.

The V gene is TRBV2, the J gene TRBJ1-1; 11 bases line up with TRBD1. Germline assignment: CDR1 SNHLY and CDR2 FYNNEI. The CDR3 spans 14 residues. V gave up 6 bases and J gave up 4 bases; unmatched junction bases: 4. The CDR3 sequence: CASREDRGLTEAFF. The CDR3 DNA reads TGTGCCAGCAGAGAGGACAGGGGGCTCACTGAAGCTTTCTTT.

The chain couples TRBV29-1 to TRBJ1-1; D possibly corresponds to TRBD1 (6 bases). Germline lookup yields CDR1 SQVTM and CDR2 ANQGSEA. The CDR3 contains 11 residues. V gave up 4 bases and J gave up 5 bases, with 8 bases separating them. The CDR3 coding sequence is TGCAGCGTTGGACAGGTTACTGAAGCTTTCTTT. This encodes CSVGQVTEAFF.

This clone was counted once. The V gene is TRBV19, the J gene TRBJ2-1; TRBD2 matches at 10 bases. The CDR3 runs to 20 residues. V lost 5 bases and J lost 3; bases outside the gene matches: 19. Per the germline V gene, CDR1 is LNHDA and CDR2 is SQIVND (reference sequence). This CDR3 is CASSPIEGQRGGFSYNEQFF. CDR3 DNA: TGTGCCAGTAGTCCCATAGAGGGCCAGCGGGGGGGATTTAGCTACAATGAGCAGTTCTTC.

The gene calls are TRBV10-3 and TRBJ2-2, with 8 bases lining up with TRBD2. V shed 2 bases and J 6 bases; nucleotides not matched to a gene: 26. The CDR3 totals 22 residues. Germline V gene data show CDR1 as ENHRY and CDR2 as SYGVKD. This CDR3 is CAISELGRLVGAAGGHSGELFF. In nucleotides, the CDR3 is TGTGCCATCAGTGAGCTCGGAAGGCTCGTTGGGGCGGCGGGGGGACACTCCGGGGAGCTGTTTTTT.

The rearrangement uses TRBV12-3 or TRBV12-4 and TRBJ1-1; weak D call: TRBD1 (5 bases). The CDR3 has 13 residues. V was trimmed by 5 bases and J by 4 bases, leaving 11 bases between them. CDR3 in amino acids: CASSTREGTEAFF. The CDR3, as DNA: TGTGCCAGCAGTACCAGGGAGGGCACTGAAGCTTTCTTT.